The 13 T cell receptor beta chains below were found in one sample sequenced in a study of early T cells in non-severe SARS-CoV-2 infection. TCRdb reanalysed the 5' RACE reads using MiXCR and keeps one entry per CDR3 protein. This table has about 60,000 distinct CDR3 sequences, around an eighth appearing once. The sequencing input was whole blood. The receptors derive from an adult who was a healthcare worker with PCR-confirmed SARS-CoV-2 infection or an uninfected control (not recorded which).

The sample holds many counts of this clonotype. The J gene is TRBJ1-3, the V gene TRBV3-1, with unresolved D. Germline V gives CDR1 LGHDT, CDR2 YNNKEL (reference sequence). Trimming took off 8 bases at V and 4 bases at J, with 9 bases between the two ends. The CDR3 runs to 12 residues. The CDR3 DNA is TGTGCCAGCGATGCAGGCGGAAACACCATATATTTT. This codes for CASDAGGNTIYF.

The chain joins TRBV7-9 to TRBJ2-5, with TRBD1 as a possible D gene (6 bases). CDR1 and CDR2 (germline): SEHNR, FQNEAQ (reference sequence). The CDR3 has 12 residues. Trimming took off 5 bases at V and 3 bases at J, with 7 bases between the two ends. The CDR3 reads CASSRTEETQYF. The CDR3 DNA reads TGTGCCAGCAGCCGGACAGAAGAGACCCAGTACTTC.

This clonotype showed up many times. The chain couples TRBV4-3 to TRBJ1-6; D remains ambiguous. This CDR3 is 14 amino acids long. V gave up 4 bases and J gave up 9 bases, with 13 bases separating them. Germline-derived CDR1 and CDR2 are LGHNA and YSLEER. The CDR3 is CASSPTSNGSPLHF. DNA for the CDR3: TGCGCCAGCAGCCCAACATCGAACGGTTCACCCCTCCACTTT.

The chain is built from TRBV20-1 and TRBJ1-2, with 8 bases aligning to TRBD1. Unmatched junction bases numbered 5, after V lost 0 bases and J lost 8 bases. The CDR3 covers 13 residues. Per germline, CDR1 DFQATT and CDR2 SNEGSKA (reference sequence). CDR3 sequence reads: CSARDITGGGYTF. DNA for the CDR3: TGCAGTGCTAGAGATATAACAGGGGGAGGCTACACCTTC.

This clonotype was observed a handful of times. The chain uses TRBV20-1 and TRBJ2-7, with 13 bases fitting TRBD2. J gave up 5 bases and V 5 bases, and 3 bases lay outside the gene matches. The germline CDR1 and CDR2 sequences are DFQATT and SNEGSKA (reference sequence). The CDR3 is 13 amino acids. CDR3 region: CSASGTSGDEQYF. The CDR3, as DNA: TGCAGTGCTTCCGGGACTAGCGGGGACGAGCAGTACTTC.

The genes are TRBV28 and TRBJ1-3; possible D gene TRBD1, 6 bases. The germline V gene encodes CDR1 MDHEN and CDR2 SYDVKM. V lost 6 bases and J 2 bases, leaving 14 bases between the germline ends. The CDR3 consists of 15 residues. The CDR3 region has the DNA TGTGCCAGCAGCCGCAGGGGATTCCCTGGAAACACCATATATTTT. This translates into CASSRRGFPGNTIYF. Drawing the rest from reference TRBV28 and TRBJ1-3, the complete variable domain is DVKVTQSSRYLVKRTGEKVFLECVQDMDHENMFWYRQDPGLGLRLIYFSYDVKMKEKGDIPEGYSVSREKKERFSLILESASTNQTSMYLCASSRRGFPGNTIYFGEGSWLTVV.

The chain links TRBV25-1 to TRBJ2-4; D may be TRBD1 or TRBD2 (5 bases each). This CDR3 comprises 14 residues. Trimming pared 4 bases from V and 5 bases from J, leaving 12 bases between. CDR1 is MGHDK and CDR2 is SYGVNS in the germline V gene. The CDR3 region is CASSGGSPQNIQYF. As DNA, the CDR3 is TGTGCCAGCAGTGGGGGGTCCCCACAAAACATTCAGTACTTC.

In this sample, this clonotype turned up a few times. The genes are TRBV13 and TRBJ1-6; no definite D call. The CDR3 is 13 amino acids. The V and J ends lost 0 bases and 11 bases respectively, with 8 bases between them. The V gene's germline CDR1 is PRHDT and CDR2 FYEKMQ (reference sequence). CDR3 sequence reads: CASSLGFGAPLHF. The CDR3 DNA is TGTGCCAGCAGCTTAGGCTTCGGGGCACCCCTCCACTTT.

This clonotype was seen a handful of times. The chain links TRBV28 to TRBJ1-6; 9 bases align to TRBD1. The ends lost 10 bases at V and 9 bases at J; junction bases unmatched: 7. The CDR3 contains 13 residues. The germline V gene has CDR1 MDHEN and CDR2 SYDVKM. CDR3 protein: CATGGQGASPLHF. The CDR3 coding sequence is TGTGCCACCGGGGGACAGGGAGCTTCACCCCTCCACTTT.

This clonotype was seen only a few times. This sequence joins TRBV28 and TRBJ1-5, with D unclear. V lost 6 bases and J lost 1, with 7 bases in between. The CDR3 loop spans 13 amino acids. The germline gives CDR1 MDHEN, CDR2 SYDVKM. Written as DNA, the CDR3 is TGTGCCAGCAGCTACTCGAGCAATCAGCCCCAGCATTTT. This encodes CASSYSSNQPQHF.

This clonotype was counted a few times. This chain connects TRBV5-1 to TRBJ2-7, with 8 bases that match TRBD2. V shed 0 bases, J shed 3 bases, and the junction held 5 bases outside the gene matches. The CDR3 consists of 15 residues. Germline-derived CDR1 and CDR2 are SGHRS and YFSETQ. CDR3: CASSLVSGTGYEQYF. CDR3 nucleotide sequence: TGCGCCAGCAGCTTGGTTAGCGGGACTGGCTACGAGCAGTACTTC.

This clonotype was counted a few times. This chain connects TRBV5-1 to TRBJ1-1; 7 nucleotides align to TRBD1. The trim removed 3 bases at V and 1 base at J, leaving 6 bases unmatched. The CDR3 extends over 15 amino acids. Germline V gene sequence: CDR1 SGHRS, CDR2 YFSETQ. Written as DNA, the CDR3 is TGCGCCAGCAGCTATGGAGGGGACAGGAACACTGAAGCTTTCTTT. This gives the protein CASSYGGDRNTEAFF.

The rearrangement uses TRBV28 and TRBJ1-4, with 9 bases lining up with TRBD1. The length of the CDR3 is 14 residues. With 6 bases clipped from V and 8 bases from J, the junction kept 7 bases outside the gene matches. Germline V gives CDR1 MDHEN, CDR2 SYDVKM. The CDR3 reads CASRPDRGTEKLFF. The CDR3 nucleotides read TGTGCCAGCAGACCAGACAGGGGGACAGAAAAACTGTTTTTT.